This T cell receptor beta chain is drawn from a study of vaccination and CD4 T cells after COVID-19. This clonotype was detected only a few times. Its antigen is unidentified. The sample's treatment: roughly ten-day PBMC culture with coronavirus spike peptide pools or control peptides (ViraFEST assay). This CDR3 spans 17 amino acids. J was trimmed by 4 bases and V by 4 bases; bases with no gene match: 12. Germline V gene lookup returns CDR1 MNHNS and CDR2 SASEGT. Sequencing of DNA taken from cultured CD4+ T cells relied on the Oncomine TCR Beta short-read assay. One entry per CDR3 protein, called by TCRdb with MiXCR from the PCR reads. The sample carries more than 10,000 distinct CDR3 sequences, about 46% recorded once.

The specimen was CD4+ T cells from blood, cultured in vitro. This sequence originates from a human donor who had recovered from COVID-19. The chain joins TRBV6-1 to TRBJ1-1; 10 bases match TRBD1. This CDR3 is CASSGEYLGQGGTEAFF. The CDR3 nucleotides read TGTGCCAGCAGTGGAGAGTATTTAGGACAGGGGGGCACTGAAGCTTTCTTT.